A selection of T cell receptor beta chains follows, all from one sample in a study of cytomegalovirus exposure and HLA in healthy donors. Sequenced by immunoSEQ multiplex PCR; TCRdb stores in-frame clones only, minus some. The sample shows roughly 200,000 clones, about 82% of them seen only once. Sequenced: PBMCs. The receptor set was obtained from a woman in her 50s in good health and CMV-seronegative. Both conserved end residues are part of each CDR3. A D gene is named only where the DNA matches it firmly. Size tells how often a clone was seen (once, few, many) or the class of an expanded clone, and some rows leave it out.

j_gene | abundance | v_gene | d_gene | CDR3nt | CDR3aa
TRBJ1-5 | - | TRBV27 | - | TGTGCCAGCAGACAGGGAAATCAGCCCCAGCATTTT | CASRQGNQPQHF
TRBJ1-2 | - | TRBV2 | TRBD1 | TGTGCCAGCAGTGGGGACAGTGACTTCTATGGCTACACCTTC | CASSGDSDFYGYTF
TRBJ1-2 | once | TRBV28 | TRBD1 | TGTGCCAGCAGTTCACCGGGACAGGGGGCGTCGGGCTATGGCTACACCTTC | CASSSPGQGASGYGYTF
TRBJ2-5 | - | TRBV4-1 | - | TGCGCCAGCAGCCCCCGAGAAGGGGGAGAGACCCAGTACTTC | CASSPREGGETQYF
TRBJ1-1 | - | TRBV9 | TRBD1 | TGTGCCAGCAGCGTGGAGGACAGGGGGCGCCCGGCTTTCTTT | CASSVEDRGRPAFF
TRBJ1-1 | - | TRBV27 | - | TGTGCCAGCAGTTCCTTACCGGACACTGAAGCTTTCTTT | CASSSLPDTEAFF
TRBJ1-1 | - | TRBV19 | - | TGTGCCAGTAGTATAGGCGGACAGAGCCACACTGAAGCTTTCTTT | CASSIGGQSHTEAFF
TRBJ1-1 | - | TRBV7-9 | - | TGTGCCAGCAGCGCGGGACTGATCATGAACACTGAAGCTTTCTTT | CASSAGLIMNTEAFF
TRBJ2-7 | - | TRBV27 | TRBD1 | TGTGCCAGCAGCCGGGGACAGAACTCCTACGAGCAGTACTTC | CASSRGQNSYEQYF
TRBJ2-7 | - | TRBV28 | - | TGTGCCAGCAGAGGTAACCACAGGGTCGGCGAGCAGTACTTC | CASRGNHRVGEQYF
TRBJ1-2 | - | TRBV11-2 | TRBD1 | TGTGCCAGCAGCTCACAGGGGGTTGGCTACACCTTC | CASSSQGVGYTF
TRBJ2-1 | once | TRBV2 | - | TGTGCCAGCACTGGGATAGGGGATGAGCAGTTCTTC | CASTGIGDEQFF
TRBJ2-3 | once | TRBV5-5 | - | TGTGCCAGCAGCTTGGGGGGCCCCACAGATACGCAGTATTTT | CASSLGGPTDTQYF
TRBJ2-2 | once | TRBV5-5 | TRBD2 | TGTGCCAGCAGCCCACTAGCGGGGGTGGTCGGGGAGCTGTTTTTT | CASSPLAGVVGELFF
TRBJ2-3 | - | TRBV4-2 | TRBD2 | TGTGCCAGCAGCCAGGTAGCGGGAGGGCCGGTGGGCACAGATACGCAGTATTTT | CASSQVAGGPVGTDTQYF
TRBJ1-4 | - | TRBV27 | TRBD1 | TGTGCCAGCAGTTTGCAGGGACAGCTAAGCGGTGAAAAACTGTTTTTT | CASSLQGQLSGEKLFF
TRBJ1-2 | - | TRBV15 | - | TGTGCCACCAGCAGACCCGGGGGAATGGGCGGCTACACCTTC | CATSRPGGMGGYTF
TRBJ2-7 | once | TRBV29-1 | TRBD1 | TGCAGCGTTGAATTGGACAGGGGGGTCGAGCAGTACTTC | CSVELDRGVEQYF
TRBJ1-2 | - | TRBV28 | TRBD1 | TGTGCCAGCAGACCCCCCTCCAGGGGGGACTATGGCTACACCTTC | CASRPPSRGDYGYTF
TRBJ2-3 | - | TRBV11-3 | TRBD2 | TGTGCCAGCAGCTCAACGGGGACTAGCGGTTTCACAGATACGCAGTATTTT | CASSSTGTSGFTDTQYF
TRBJ1-5 | once | TRBV6-1 | TRBD1 | TGTGCCAGCAGGGAACAGGGACAGGGGGCAAATCAGCCCCAGCATTTT | CASREQGQGANQPQHF
TRBJ1-2 | - | TRBV7-6 | TRBD1 | TGTGCCAGCAGCTTAGCTCGAACAGGGGGTGGCTACACCTTC | CASSLARTGGGYTF
TRBJ2-1 | - | TRBV25-1 | - | TGTGCCAGCAGTGAATCCTACAGAAGCTCCTACAATGAGCAGTTCTTC | CASSESYRSSYNEQFF